The clone carrying this T cell receptor beta chain was observed many times. Its antigen is unidentified. Using its own MiXCR run on the reads, TCRdb lists one record per CDR3 protein. The sample yields 35,000 to 55,000 distinct CDR3 sequences, 20% to 25% seen once. The data are from a study of T cell repertoires in cytomegalovirus infection. Overall study: Carrying CMV and the relevant HLA type showed in public TCR beta signatures.

This CDR3 spans 15 amino acids. With 4 bases clipped from V and 3 bases from J, the junction kept 6 bases outside the gene matches. CDR1 LGHDT and CDR2 YNNKEL come from the germline V gene (reference sequence). The origin of this receptor is a human donor in good health (CMV status not recorded). Some clones in this sample may be carry-over from other donors' samples. Sequenced input: PBMCs, sequenced either directly or after in vitro stimulation (not recorded which). This sequence joins TRBV3-1 and TRBJ2-1; TRBD2 matches 7 bases. The CDR3 spells CASSRPAGRYNEQFF. CDR3 DNA: TGTGCCAGCAGCCGTCCAGCGGGGCGCTACAATGAGCAGTTCTTC.